This paragraph covers one TCR beta chain sequence. The data are from a study of CD8 T cells in Susac syndrome. Sequencing of TCR beta, carried out with a high-throughput approach, was applied to CD8+ and CD4+ T cells from the blood. The authors reverse transcribed roughly 0.5 to 1 ug RNA with random hexamers. A single record per CDR3 protein comes from TCRdb applying MiXCR to the immunoSEQ multiplex PCR reads. This sample yields a few hundred thousand distinct CDR3 sequences, of which 92% are seen a single time; roughly 0.059% belongs to the top ten. The germline gives CDR1 KGHSH, CDR2 LQKENI. The CDR3 loop spans 16 amino acids. V was cut by 4 bases and J by 0 bases, with 12 bases left in between.

The sequencing sample was made of CD4+ T cells from PBMCs. The clonotype comes from a human donor with multiple sclerosis. The chain couples TRBV18 to TRBJ2-2; unclear D gene. CDR3 DNA sequence: TGTGCCAGCTCACTTTACGTGACTGCGAACACCGGGGAGCTGTTTTTT. Protein product: CASSLYVTANTGELFF.